This record covers a single T cell receptor beta chain. This sample is drawn from a study of blood T cell repertoires in COVID-19. Overall study context: Donors in the United States, Italy and Spain gave samples during acute or convalescent COVID-19. The analysed material was cDNA or gDNA that came from T cells, B-cell-depleted T cells, or PBMCs.

TCRdb's copy holds only in-frame clones and misses some; the assay was immunoSEQ multiplex PCR. Of about 160,000 clones in the sample, about 85% were seen once. The CDR3 totals 12 residues. CDR1 MNHEY and CDR2 SVGAGI come from the germline V gene. The V and J ends lost 2 bases and 9 bases respectively, with 8 bases between them. The chain couples TRBV6-5 to TRBJ1-5; D not certain. The sequence derives from a woman aged 45-65 years with COVID-19, enrolled during active disease. The sample was peripheral blood. This CDR3 reads CASSYGEGPQHF. The CDR3 region has the DNA TGTGCCAGCAGTTACGGTGAGGGGCCCCAGCATTTT.